This is a list of T cell receptor beta chains from one sample in a study of cytomegalovirus exposure and HLA in healthy donors. Some clones are missing from TCRdb's copy, which holds only in-frame ones; the method was immunoSEQ multiplex PCR. The sample yields about 130,000 clones, of which the top ten take up 2.5% to 3%. Material for sequencing was PBMCs. All receptors come from a man aged 25 to 40 in good health and CMV-seronegative. CDR3s include the opening cysteine and the closing phenylalanine or tryptophan. Fields, in order: D gene, V gene, J gene, CDR3 protein. A D gene is named only where the DNA matches it firmly.

D gene: NA
V gene: TRBV6-5
J gene: TRBJ2-7
CDR3 protein: CASSYAEGPYEQYF

D gene: TRBD2
V gene: TRBV5-6
J gene: TRBJ2-3
CDR3 protein: CASSLGRGADTQYF

D gene: TRBD2
V gene: TRBV9
J gene: TRBJ2-2
CDR3 protein: CASSVSSGMGTGELFF

D gene: TRBD2
V gene: TRBV2
J gene: TRBJ2-2
CDR3 protein: CASSRREAGESGELFF

D gene: TRBD1
V gene: TRBV7-9
J gene: TRBJ2-7
CDR3 protein: CASSFGQVPEQYF

D gene: NA
V gene: TRBV6-5
J gene: TRBJ1-2
CDR3 protein: CASSSLSGHYGYTF

D gene: TRBD2
V gene: TRBV5-8
J gene: TRBJ2-1
CDR3 protein: CASSLAGLVYRNEQFF

D gene: TRBD1
V gene: TRBV6-1
J gene: TRBJ1-6
CDR3 protein: CASSLTGVDSPLHF

D gene: TRBD2
V gene: TRBV7-2
J gene: TRBJ2-7
CDR3 protein: CASSLKLTSGGSYEQYF

D gene: TRBD2
V gene: TRBV7-2
J gene: NA
CDR3 protein: CASSEGLAGLYEQYF

D gene: NA
V gene: TRBV7-9
J gene: TRBJ2-3
CDR3 protein: CASSFFLASTDTQYF

D gene: NA
V gene: TRBV6-6
J gene: TRBJ2-5
CDR3 protein: CATVLGLQETQYF

D gene: NA
V gene: TRBV4-2
J gene: TRBJ1-3
CDR3 protein: CASSPSGGNTIYF

D gene: NA
V gene: TRBV10-3
J gene: TRBJ1-1
CDR3 protein: CAISGGRGRMNTEAFF

D gene: TRBD2
V gene: TRBV4-1
J gene: TRBJ2-7
CDR3 protein: CASSQEPAIAGETHEQYF

D gene: NA
V gene: TRBV27
J gene: TRBJ1-5
CDR3 protein: CASSFGGNQPQHF

D gene: NA
V gene: TRBV5-1
J gene: TRBJ2-2
CDR3 protein: CASSLGQGLFF

D gene: TRBD2
V gene: TRBV28
J gene: TRBJ2-1
CDR3 protein: CASSWGGRSVSEQFF

D gene: NA
V gene: TRBV4-2
J gene: TRBJ2-7
CDR3 protein: CASSPAIAEPYEQYF

D gene: TRBD1
V gene: TRBV30
J gene: TRBJ2-7
CDR3 protein: CAWRGQGSHEQYF

D gene: NA
V gene: TRBV30
J gene: TRBJ2-7
CDR3 protein: CAWSTQIEQYF

D gene: TRBD2
V gene: TRBV18
J gene: TRBJ2-5
CDR3 protein: CASSPGTSYETQYF

D gene: TRBD2
V gene: TRBV18
J gene: TRBJ2-1
CDR3 protein: CASSPPPSGRANEQFF

D gene: TRBD2
V gene: TRBV4-1
J gene: TRBJ2-1
CDR3 protein: CASSQGRRSSGTYNEQFF

D gene: TRBD2
V gene: TRBV4-1
J gene: TRBJ2-3
CDR3 protein: CASSPPGGGTDTQYF

D gene: NA
V gene: TRBV5-6
J gene: TRBJ1-1
CDR3 protein: CASSLDSAENTEAFF

D gene: TRBD1
V gene: TRBV28
J gene: TRBJ1-5
CDR3 protein: CASRRTGSSRQPQHF

D gene: NA
V gene: TRBV28
J gene: TRBJ1-1
CDR3 protein: CASSPRRLVVTEAFF

D gene: NA
V gene: TRBV7-8
J gene: TRBJ1-3
CDR3 protein: CASSPSIGGSGNTIYF

D gene: NA
V gene: TRBV27
J gene: TRBJ1-5
CDR3 protein: CASSSIVGRDQPQHF

D gene: TRBD1
V gene: TRBV7-8
J gene: TRBJ1-4
CDR3 protein: CASSSLPGQGYEKLFF

D gene: TRBD1
V gene: TRBV11-2
J gene: TRBJ2-7
CDR3 protein: CASSAGTGRYEQYF

D gene: NA
V gene: TRBV28
J gene: TRBJ1-6
CDR3 protein: CASIMRDRGSPLHF

D gene: NA
V gene: TRBV21-1
J gene: TRBJ1-5
CDR3 protein: CASTKPWGNLPYSNQPQHF

D gene: TRBD2
V gene: TRBV6-1
J gene: TRBJ2-7
CDR3 protein: CASSEARLAGGSREQYF

D gene: TRBD2
V gene: TRBV15
J gene: NA
CDR3 protein: CATSISPGTTYEQYF

D gene: NA
V gene: TRBV2
J gene: TRBJ2-3
CDR3 protein: CASSELPYTDTQYF

D gene: TRBD1
V gene: TRBV28
J gene: TRBJ2-1
CDR3 protein: CASRQGTYNEQFF

D gene: TRBD1
V gene: TRBV18
J gene: TRBJ1-1
CDR3 protein: CASSQRGQGDTEAFF

D gene: NA
V gene: TRBV2
J gene: TRBJ1-2
CDR3 protein: CASSVDYGYTF

D gene: NA
V gene: TRBV29-1
J gene: TRBJ2-1
CDR3 protein: CSVPRVGNEQFF

D gene: NA
V gene: TRBV28
J gene: TRBJ1-3
CDR3 protein: CASVRESGGNTIYF

D gene: NA
V gene: TRBV27
J gene: TRBJ2-2
CDR3 protein: CASSHRETGELFF

D gene: TRBD2
V gene: TRBV6-6
J gene: TRBJ2-3
CDR3 protein: CASSQIAGATQYF

D gene: TRBD1
V gene: TRBV19
J gene: TRBJ1-1
CDR3 protein: CASTQDRVNTEAFF

D gene: NA
V gene: TRBV5-6
J gene: TRBJ2-3
CDR3 protein: CASNTGFSFDTQYF

D gene: NA
V gene: TRBV7-9
J gene: TRBJ1-1
CDR3 protein: CASSLGPGRFTEAFF

D gene: TRBD1
V gene: TRBV5-8
J gene: TRBJ1-1
CDR3 protein: CASTLDRGTEAFF

D gene: NA
V gene: TRBV10-3
J gene: TRBJ1-2
CDR3 protein: CAISEQYGYTF

D gene: TRBD2
V gene: TRBV19
J gene: TRBJ2-1
CDR3 protein: CASSFSGRVRGNEQFF

D gene: TRBD1
V gene: TRBV19
J gene: TRBJ2-2
CDR3 protein: CASRGDRNTGELFF

D gene: TRBD2
V gene: TRBV28
J gene: TRBJ2-7
CDR3 protein: CASRRLAGGPVEQYF

D gene: NA
V gene: TRBV30
J gene: TRBJ2-2
CDR3 protein: CAWSPQTGELFF

D gene: NA
V gene: TRBV7-2
J gene: TRBJ2-6
CDR3 protein: CASSLSVSGANVLTF

D gene: TRBD2
V gene: TRBV9
J gene: TRBJ2-7
CDR3 protein: CASSAGTSGFYEQYF

D gene: TRBD2
V gene: TRBV2
J gene: TRBJ2-5
CDR3 protein: CASKGPGGRYQETQYF

D gene: TRBD2
V gene: TRBV9
J gene: TRBJ2-3
CDR3 protein: CASSVAGRATDTQYF

D gene: NA
V gene: TRBV28
J gene: TRBJ2-2
CDR3 protein: CASTDRDSNTGELFF